This T cell receptor beta chain was sequenced during a study of blood T cells in healthy people across ages. J was trimmed by 3 bases and V by 5 bases; bases with no gene match: 8. The CDR3 length is 16 residues. Using a J-beta primer mix together with a sample-barcoded 5' primer, a second PCR was run for about 7 to 12 cycles. Carrying 12 random nucleotides, a template-switch adaptor labeled each individual cDNA molecule. Each CDR3 protein gets one entry after TCRdb re-called the 5' RACE reads with MiXCR. The table has around 1.7 million distinct CDR3 sequences, approximately 30% seen once. The TCR comes from a woman aged 25 to 39 in good health. Input material: blood. The V and J genes are TRBV12-3 or TRBV12-4 and TRBJ2-3; 10 bases agree with TRBD2. As DNA, the CDR3 is TGTGCCAGCAGTCCAACCCTGACTAGCGGGACAGATACGCAGTATTTT. Its protein is CASSPTLTSGTDTQYF.